This TCR beta chain came from a study of blood T cell repertoires in COVID-19. Clones were read by immunoSEQ multiplex PCR, and TCRdb kept only the in-frame ones, dropping some. The sample holds fewer than 350,000 clones, 80% to 90% seen once. The study drew participants aged about 18 to 95 years from 24 US areas. This clone has a single count. Sequencing was carried out using PBMCs or T cells enriched from blood (not recorded which). The receptor was isolated from a woman aged 35 to 49 with acute COVID-19.

CDR3 amino acids: CASSLYSKNSPLHF. CDR3 DNA: TGTGCCAGCAGCTTGTACAGTAAGAATTCACCCCTCCACTTT. The V call is TRBV5-6, the J call TRBJ1-6; D gene unclear. The V gene lost 1 base and the J gene lost 7 bases, with 9 bases spanning the gap. Germline lookup yields CDR1 SGHDT and CDR2 YYEEEE. This CDR3 region has 14 residues.